The 3 T cell receptor beta chains listed next were all sequenced from one sample in a study of a mutant IDH1 vaccine in newly diagnosed glioma. These TCRs are of unknown antigen specificity. The protocol was immunoSEQ multiplex PCR, while the TCRdb copy is restricted to in-frame clones and leaves out a portion. The table lists almost 30,000 clones, approximately 90% of them singletons. The time point here: week 5, during vaccination. Alongside topical imiquimod, each dose of vaccine comprised 300 ug of mutant IDH1 20-mer peptide. The sequencing used peripheral blood mononuclear cells (PBMCs), collected from a glioma patient whose treatment included an IDH1 peptide vaccine. The receptors come from a middle-aged woman with glioma. Some clones in this sample may be carry-over from other donors' samples.

CDR3 region: CSVAEGWTYEQYF. The CDR3, as DNA: TGCAGCGTTGCTGAAGGGTGGACCTACGAGCAGTACTTC. The gene calls are TRBV29-1 and TRBJ2-7; D gene uncertain. This CDR3 has 13 amino acids. V dropped 4 bases and J dropped 2 bases, with 12 bases sitting between them. The germline V gene encodes CDR1 SQVTM and CDR2 ANQGSEA.

The gene calls are TRBV10-2 and TRBJ2-7, with a possible D match to TRBD1 (5 bases). The CDR3 spans 14 residues. Looked up from germline, CDR1 is WSHSY and CDR2 is SAAADI. V was shortened by 4 bases and J by 4 bases, with 14 bases between the two germline ends. The CDR3 loop is CASSVLQVGYEQYF. CDR3 nucleotides: TGCGCCAGCAGTGTCCTACAGGTTGGGTACGAGCAGTACTTC.

The rearrangement joins TRBV27 to TRBJ1-1; unclear D gene. CDR3 length: 16 residues. The ends were cut back, 2 bases at V and 4 bases at J, with 17 bases in the middle. CDR1 MNHEY and CDR2 SMNVEV come from the germline V gene (reference sequence). The CDR3 is CASSLRVGYPVTEAFF. DNA of the CDR3: TGTGCCAGCAGTTTAAGGGTGGGGTACCCCGTCACTGAAGCTTTCTTT.